The clone carrying this T cell receptor (beta chain) appeared a few times. Its antigen is undetermined. This CDR3 is also generated by other DNA sequences in the sample. The source of the sample is a study of PD-1 blockade in classical Hodgkin lymphoma. Study-level background: Intravenous delivery of nivolumab at 3 mg/kg to patients occurred every 2 weeks. Study results and caveats: Reports described newly diagnosed patients as having lower baseline TCR diversity than healthy donors. Lower baseline TCR diversity marked trial partial responders and progressors.

Assay used: immunoSEQ multiplex PCR; TCRdb lists only in-frame clones, some missing. The sample consists of roughly 61,000 clones, approximately 90% of them appearing once. Germline CDR1 reads SGHDT; CDR2 reads YYEEEE. The J segment lost 6 bases and the V segment lost 0 bases, leaving 0 bases of the junction unmatched. The CDR3 contains 15 residues. Every patient was affected by relapse after autologous stem cell transplantation, while exposure to brentuximab vedotin was not uniform. Patients had relapsed/refractory classical Hodgkin lymphoma with complete response, partial response or progressive disease as best response.

The chain couples TRBV5-6 to TRBJ2-2; TRBD2 agrees at 12 bases. This TCR was recovered from a human donor with classical Hodgkin lymphoma. The specimen comprised peripheral blood mononuclear cells (PBMCs), sampled before the second cycle of nivolumab. The CDR3 sequence: CASSLGLAGAGELFF. In DNA form, the CDR3 reads TGTGCCAGCAGCTTGGGACTAGCGGGAGCCGGGGAGCTGTTTTTT.